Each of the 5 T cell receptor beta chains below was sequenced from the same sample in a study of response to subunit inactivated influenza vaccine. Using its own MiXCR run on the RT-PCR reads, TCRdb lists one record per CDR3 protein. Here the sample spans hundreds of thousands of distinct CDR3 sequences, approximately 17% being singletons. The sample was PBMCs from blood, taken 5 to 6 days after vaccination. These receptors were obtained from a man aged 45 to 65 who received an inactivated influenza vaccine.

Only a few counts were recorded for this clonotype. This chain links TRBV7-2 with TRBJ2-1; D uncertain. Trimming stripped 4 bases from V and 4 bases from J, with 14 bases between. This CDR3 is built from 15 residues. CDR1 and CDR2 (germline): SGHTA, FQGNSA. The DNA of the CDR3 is TGTGCCAGCAGCTCATGGGGTACAGCTTACAATGAGCAGTTCTTC. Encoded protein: CASSSWGTAYNEQFF.

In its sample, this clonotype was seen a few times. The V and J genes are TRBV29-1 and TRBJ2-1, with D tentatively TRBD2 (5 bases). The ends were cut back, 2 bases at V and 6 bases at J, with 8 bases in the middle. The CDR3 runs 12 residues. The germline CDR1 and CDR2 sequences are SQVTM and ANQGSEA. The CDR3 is CSVELAANEQFF. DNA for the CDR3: TGCAGCGTTGAACTAGCTGCCAATGAGCAGTTCTTC.

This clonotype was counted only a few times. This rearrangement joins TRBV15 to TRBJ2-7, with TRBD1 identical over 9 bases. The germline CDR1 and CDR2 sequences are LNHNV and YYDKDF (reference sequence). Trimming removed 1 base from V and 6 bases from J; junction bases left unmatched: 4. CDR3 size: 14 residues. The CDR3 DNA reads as TGTGCCACCAGCAGAGGGGACAGGGCGGGCGAGCAGTACTTC. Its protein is CATSRGDRAGEQYF.

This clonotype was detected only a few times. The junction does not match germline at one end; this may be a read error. The CDR3 loop is CASSLNGGAWIF. CDR3 in DNA: TGCGCCAGCAGCTTGAACGGGGGGGCGTGGATCTTC. The chain links TRBV5-1 to TRBJ2-1; 8 nucleotides agree with TRBD2. The germline V gene encodes CDR1 SGHRS and CDR2 YFSETQ. This CDR3 is 12 amino acids long.

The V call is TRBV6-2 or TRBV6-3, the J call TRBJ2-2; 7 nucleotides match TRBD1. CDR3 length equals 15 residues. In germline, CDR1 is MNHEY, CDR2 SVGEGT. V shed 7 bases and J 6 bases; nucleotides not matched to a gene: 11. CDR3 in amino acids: CASKGTGTASGELFF. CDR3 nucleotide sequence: TGTGCCAGCAAGGGAACCGGGACAGCCTCCGGGGAGCTGTTTTTT.